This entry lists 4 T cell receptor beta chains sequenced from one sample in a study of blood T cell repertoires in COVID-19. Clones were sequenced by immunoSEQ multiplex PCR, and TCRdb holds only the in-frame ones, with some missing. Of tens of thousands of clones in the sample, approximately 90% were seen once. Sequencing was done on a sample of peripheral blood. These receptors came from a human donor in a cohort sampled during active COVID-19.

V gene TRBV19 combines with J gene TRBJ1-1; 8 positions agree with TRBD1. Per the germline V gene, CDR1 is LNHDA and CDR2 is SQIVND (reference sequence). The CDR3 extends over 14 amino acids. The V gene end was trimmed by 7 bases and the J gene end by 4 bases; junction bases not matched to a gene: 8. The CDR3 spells CASTSQGGVTEAFF. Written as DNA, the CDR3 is TGTGCCAGTACCTCACAGGGGGGGGTCACTGAAGCTTTCTTT.

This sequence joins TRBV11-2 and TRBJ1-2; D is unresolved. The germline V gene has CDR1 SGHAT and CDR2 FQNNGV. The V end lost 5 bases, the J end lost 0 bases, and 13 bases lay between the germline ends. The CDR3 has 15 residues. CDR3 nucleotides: TGTGCCAGCAGCCCAGGTGGCAGCTCTAACTATGGCTACACCTTC. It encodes CASSPGGSSNYGYTF.

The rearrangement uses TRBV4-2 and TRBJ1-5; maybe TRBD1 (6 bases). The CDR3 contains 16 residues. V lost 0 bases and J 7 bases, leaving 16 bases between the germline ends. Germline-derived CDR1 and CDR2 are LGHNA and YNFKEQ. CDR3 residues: CASSQDLRVGGQPQHF. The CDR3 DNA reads TGTGCCAGCAGCCAAGATCTTCGGGTAGGGGGACAGCCCCAGCATTTT.

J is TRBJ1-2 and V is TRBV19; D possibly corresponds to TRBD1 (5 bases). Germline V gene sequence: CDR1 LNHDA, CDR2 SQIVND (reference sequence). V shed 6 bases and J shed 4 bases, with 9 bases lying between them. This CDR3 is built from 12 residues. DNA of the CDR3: TGTGCCAGTAGGGCAGGGCTCTATGGCTACACCTTC. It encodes CASRAGLYGYTF.